These 27 T cell receptor beta chains came from one sample sequenced in a study of vaccination and CD4 T cells after COVID-19. Treatment indicated: roughly nine-day PBMC culture with coronavirus spike peptide pools or control peptides (ViraFEST assay). With the Oncomine TCR Beta short-read assay, DNA from cultured CD4+ T cells was sequenced. MiXCR, applied by TCRdb to the PCR reads, yields one record per CDR3 protein. The table records roughly 24,000 distinct CDR3 sequences, roughly two fifths of them present only once. No antigen has been assigned to these receptors. The sequencing sample was made of CD4+ T cells from blood, cultured in vitro. The receptors shown here come from a human donor who had recovered from COVID-19.

The count of this clonotype is one. The J gene is TRBJ2-7, the V gene TRBV6-1; 8 bases agree with TRBD2. Germline loops: CDR1 MNHNS, CDR2 SASEGT. Trimming took 6 bases from V and 0 from J; bases not matched to a gene: 7. The CDR3 has 15 residues. In DNA form, the CDR3 reads TGTGCCAGCAGGACCCGGGAGGGAAGCTCCTACGAGCAGTACTTC. It encodes CASRTREGSSYEQYF.

The V gene is TRBV28, the J gene TRBJ1-2, with no clear D. The CDR3 loop spans 16 amino acids. V gave up 5 bases and J gave up 8 bases, with 24 bases separating them. Per germline, CDR1 MDHEN and CDR2 SYDVKM. CDR3 DNA: TGTGCCAGCAGTCTATCCCTCCCGGGCCCCCGTTCAGGCTACACCTTC. Translation gives CASSLSLPGPRSGYTF.

The gene calls are TRBV5-1 and TRBJ2-5, with 13 nucleotides matching TRBD2. CDR3 length: 17 amino acids. V shed 0 bases, J shed 7 bases, and the junction held 9 bases outside the gene matches. Germline lookup yields CDR1 SGHRS and CDR2 YFSETQ. DNA for the CDR3: TGCGCCAGCAGCTTGGAACTAGCGGGGGGGCCGGGACGGACCCAGTACTTC. As protein: CASSLELAGGPGRTQYF.

In this sample, this clonotype turned up a few times. The V call is TRBV6-5, the J call TRBJ2-3, with 7 bases that match TRBD2. This CDR3 is built from 19 residues. The V gene end was trimmed by 0 bases and the J gene end by 0 bases; junction bases not matched to a gene: 12. Germline V gene sequence: CDR1 MNHEY, CDR2 SVGAGI. CDR3 sequence: CASSYSSSGATTSTDTQYF. CDR3 bases: TGTGCCAGCAGTTACTCGTCTAGCGGAGCCACGACTAGCACAGATACGCAGTATTTT.

The chain carries TRBV5-1 and TRBJ2-5; D perhaps matches TRBD1 (6 bases). V shed 4 bases and J shed 4 bases, with 11 bases lying between them. The CDR3 extends over 13 amino acids. CDR1 and CDR2 from the germline V gene are SGHRS and YFSETQ. The CDR3, as DNA: TGCGCCAGCAGCACTGACAGGAGAGAGACCCAGTACTTC. Protein: CASSTDRRETQYF. Using reference TRBV5-1 and TRBJ2-5 for the parts outside the CDR3, the full variable domain is KAGVTQTPRYLIKTRGQQVTLSCSPISGHRSVSWYQQTPGQGLQFLFEYFSETQRNKGNFPGRFSGRQFSNSRSEMNVSTLELGDSALYLCASSTDRRETQYFGPGTRLLVL.

This clonotype was seen just once. V is TRBV20-1 and J is TRBJ2-5; 12 nucleotides line up with TRBD2. V dropped 1 base and J dropped 5; count of bases not matched to a gene: 8. Germline V gene sequence: CDR1 DFQATT, CDR2 SNEGSKA (reference sequence). CDR3 length: 16 amino acids. The CDR3 region is CSARGLAGEVWETQYF. The CDR3 DNA follows: TGCAGTGCTAGAGGACTAGCGGGAGAGGTGTGGGAGACCCAGTACTTC.

The chain couples TRBV10-1 to TRBJ2-3; a possible D gene is TRBD1 (6 bases). CDR1 WNHNN and CDR2 SYGVQD come from the germline V gene (reference sequence). Trimming stripped 4 bases from V and 3 bases from J, with 8 bases between. CDR3 length: 13 amino acids. The CDR3 loop reads CASSVGGTDTQYF. The CDR3 region has the DNA TGCGCCAGCAGTGTAGGGGGTACAGATACGCAGTATTTT.

This clonotype has just a few counts. The chain couples TRBV27 to TRBJ1-6, with D possibly TRBD1 on 5 matching bases. This CDR3 is 17 amino acids long. CDR1 is MNHEY and CDR2 is SMNVEV in the germline V gene (reference sequence). The ends were cut back, 0 bases at V and 0 bases at J, with 9 bases in the middle. Written as DNA, the CDR3 is TGTGCCAGCAGTTTATCTCCAGGGAGCTCCTATAATTCACCCCTCCACTTT. Protein product: CASSLSPGSSYNSPLHF.

V is TRBV20-1 and J is TRBJ2-3; D unclear. Trimming took 3 bases from V and 8 from J, leaving 12 bases between them. CDR1 and CDR2 (germline): DFQATT, SNEGSKA (reference sequence). This CDR3 has 12 residues. The CDR3 DNA sequence: TGCAGTGCTAGTGTCCCGCCCGGTACGCAGTATTTT. Its translation is CSASVPPGTQYF.

The chain carries TRBV4-1 and TRBJ1-6; D unresolved. V was shortened by 0 bases and J by 0 bases, with 12 bases between the two germline ends. The germline V gene has CDR1 MGHRA and CDR2 YSYEKL. The CDR3 runs 18 residues. This chain's CDR3 is CASSQEVAGSSYNSPLHF. The CDR3 DNA follows: TGCGCCAGCAGCCAAGAAGTAGCTGGGAGCTCCTATAATTCACCCCTCCACTTT.

This chain joins TRBV6-1 and TRBJ1-6; the match to TRBD1 covers 9 bases. Germline assignment: CDR1 MNHNS and CDR2 SASEGT. The CDR3 sequence is 16 residues long. Losses at the gene ends were 7 bases for V and 5 bases for J; bases not matched to a gene: 9. CDR3 sequence reads: CASKLGTGTNNSPLHF. The CDR3 DNA follows: TGTGCCAGCAAACTAGGGACAGGGACCAATAATTCACCCCTCCACTTT.

V and J are TRBV19 and TRBJ2-1, with 7 bases aligning to TRBD2. The CDR3 extends over 18 amino acids. Germline CDR1 reads LNHDA; CDR2 reads SQIVND (reference sequence). Losses at the gene ends were 0 bases for V and 0 bases for J; bases not matched to a gene: 8. As DNA, the CDR3 is TGTGCCAGTAGTATAGATTTAACGGCGGGAGCCTCCTACAATGAGCAGTTCTTC. Translating it yields CASSIDLTAGASYNEQFF.

The CDR3 DNA reads TGTGCCAGCAGCCGATCGGGACTAGTCAGAGATACGCAGTATTTT. It encodes CASSRSGLVRDTQYF. The chain is built from TRBV7-2 and TRBJ2-3, with 8 bases aligning to TRBD2. CDR3 size: 15 residues. V was pared by 5 bases and J by 5 bases, with 9 bases of the junction left unmatched. Germline V lookup: CDR1 SGHTA, CDR2 FQGNSA.

The chain has TRBV28 and TRBJ1-2; perhaps TRBD1 as D (5 bases). CDR1 is MDHEN and CDR2 is SYDVKM in the germline V gene. Trimming pared 3 bases from V and 6 bases from J, leaving 11 bases between. This CDR3 contains 13 residues. The CDR3 DNA is TGTGCCAGCAGTTTTAGAGGGGTGGATGGCTACACCTTC. This sequence encodes CASSFRGVDGYTF.

The rearrangement uses TRBV5-1 and TRBJ2-7, with 7 bases fitting TRBD1. V shed 2 bases and J 3 bases; nucleotides not matched to a gene: 8. CDR1 and CDR2 (germline): SGHRS, YFSETQ. The CDR3 extends over 15 amino acids. The CDR3 region is CASSLSGTALYEQYF. The CDR3 DNA follows: TGCGCCAGCAGCTTATCCGGGACAGCTCTCTACGAGCAGTACTTC.

The chain couples TRBV28 to TRBJ2-2; D tentatively reads TRBD1 or TRBD2 (5 bases each). The V gene lost 2 bases and the J gene lost 1 base, with 5 bases spanning the gap. The germline CDR1 and CDR2 sequences are MDHEN and SYDVKM. This CDR3 contains 14 residues. CDR3 residues: CASSLGGNTGELFF. The CDR3 bases are TGTGCCAGCAGTTTAGGGGGGAACACCGGGGAGCTGTTTTTT. Filled out from reference TRBV28 and TRBJ2-2, the complete variable domain reads DVKVTQSSRYLVKRTGEKVFLECVQDMDHENMFWYRQDPGLGLRLIYFSYDVKMKEKGDIPEGYSVSREKKERFSLILESASTNQTSMYLCASSLGGNTGELFFGEGSRLTVL.

The rearrangement links TRBV25-1 to TRBJ2-3; D is unresolved. Trimming pared 3 bases from V and 4 bases from J, leaving 14 bases between. Germline V gene lookup returns CDR1 MGHDK and CDR2 SYGVNS. This CDR3 spans 15 amino acids. The CDR3 is CASSDASERADTQYF. Here the CDR3 DNA reads TGTGCCAGCAGTGATGCCTCTGAAAGGGCAGATACGCAGTATTTT.

This chain connects TRBV27 to TRBJ1-1; D is perhaps TRBD1 (6 bases). The V gene's germline CDR1 is MNHEY and CDR2 SMNVEV (reference sequence). Trimming shortened V by 3 bases and J by 3 bases, and 11 bases separated the two germline ends. CDR3 size: 14 residues. The CDR3 loop is CASSFKGGDTEAFF. The CDR3 nucleotides are TGTGCCAGCAGTTTTAAGGGGGGGGACACTGAAGCTTTCTTT.

V and J are TRBV25-1 and TRBJ2-1, with 8 bases aligning to TRBD2. CDR3 length equals 15 residues. From germline, CDR1 is MGHDK and CDR2 SYGVNS. V dropped 5 bases and J dropped 3; count of bases not matched to a gene: 6. The CDR3 DNA is TGTGCCAGCAGTCGGGCGGGGGGAAACTACAATGAGCAGTTCTTC. Translation: CASSRAGGNYNEQFF.

The chain carries TRBV7-9 and TRBJ1-5; D is possibly TRBD1 (5 bases). The CDR3 consists of 16 residues. Trimming cost V 2 bases and J 8 bases, with 19 bases left between them. Germline lookup yields CDR1 SEHNR and CDR2 FQNEAQ (reference sequence). The CDR3 coding sequence is TGTGCCAGCAGCTTATCGGCAGGGAGAGGGGTAGAGCCCCAGCATTTT. It is translated as CASSLSAGRGVEPQHF.

The rearrangement uses TRBV7-3 and TRBJ2-1, with 12 bases matching TRBD2. CDR3 size: 16 residues. Germline lookup yields CDR1 SGHTA and CDR2 FQGTGA. V gave up 2 bases and J gave up 9 bases; unmatched junction bases: 8. The CDR3 bases are TGTGCCAGCAGCTTACTAGCGGGGGGGTACACCGGTGAGCAGTTCTTC. Its translation is CASSLLAGGYTGEQFF.

This rearrangement joins TRBV12-3 or TRBV12-4 to TRBJ2-1, with D perhaps matching TRBD1 (5 bases). With 6 bases removed from V and 2 bases from J, the gap between germline ends came to 17 bases. This CDR3 is 16 amino acids long. CDR3 amino acids: CASRARVGITYNEQFF. The CDR3 DNA sequence: TGTGCCAGCAGGGCCAGGGTGGGGATAACCTACAATGAGCAGTTCTTC.

This chain connects TRBV9 to TRBJ1-6; D remains unclear. From germline, CDR1 is SGDLS and CDR2 YYNGEE. The V gene lost 0 bases and the J gene lost 5 bases, with 9 bases spanning the gap. The CDR3 has 15 amino acids. The CDR3 is CASSVGLSHNSPLHF. The CDR3 bases are TGTGCCAGCAGCGTAGGGTTGTCCCATAATTCACCCCTCCACTTT.

This clonotype was seen a few times. The chain is built from TRBV6-2 or TRBV6-3 and TRBJ2-1, with D tentatively TRBD1 (6 bases). V was shortened by 7 bases and J by 1 base, with 14 bases between the two germline ends. This CDR3 comprises 15 residues. Germline V lookup: CDR1 MNHEY, CDR2 SVGEGT. CDR3 DNA: TGTGCCAGCACCTATCAAGACAGGTCCTACAATGAGCAGTTCTTC. Protein sequence: CASTYQDRSYNEQFF.

The chain combines TRBV28 with TRBJ2-3; D is possibly TRBD2 (7 bases). Trimming removed 6 bases at V and 5 bases at J, with 12 bases between. The CDR3 is made up of 13 amino acids. The V gene's germline CDR1 is MDHEN and CDR2 SYDVKM. DNA for the CDR3: TGTGCCAGCAGATGGGGGGGCTTAGATACGCAGTATTTT. Its protein product is CASRWGGLDTQYF.

This clonotype was picked up a small number of times. The rearrangement links TRBV6-1 to TRBJ1-3; no clear D. The germline V gene encodes CDR1 MNHNS and CDR2 SASEGT. The ends were cut back, 10 bases at V and 1 base at J, with 5 bases in the middle. The CDR3 has 11 residues. The CDR3 region is CAIQSGNTIYF. CDR3 in DNA: TGTGCCATCCAATCTGGAAACACCATATATTTT.

The table lists this clonotype with a count of one. The chain uses TRBV24-1 and TRBJ2-1; a possible D gene is TRBD2 (7 bases). The CDR3 is made up of 13 amino acids. The V and J ends lost 10 bases and 5 bases respectively, with 14 bases between them. The germline CDR1 and CDR2 sequences are KGHDR and SFDVKD. The CDR3 sequence is CATNRAGDNEQFF. CDR3 coding DNA: TGTGCCACAAACAGGGCGGGGGACAATGAGCAGTTCTTC.